Listed here are 28 T cell receptor beta chains from one sample, sequenced in a study of blood T cells in healthy people across ages. The use of a sample-barcoded 5' primer and a J-beta primer mix characterized a second PCR of roughly 6 to 11 cycles. TCRdb redid the calling of the 5' RACE reads with MiXCR, one entry per CDR3 protein. The sample lists some 880,000 distinct CDR3 sequences; around 36% were seen once. Sequenced: blood. All receptors derive from a man between 18 and 35 years old in good health.

The V call is TRBV18, the J call TRBJ2-1, with 8 nucleotides matching TRBD1. Trimming took 6 bases from V and 7 from J; bases not matched to a gene: 11. Germline lookup yields CDR1 KGHSH and CDR2 LQKENI. The CDR3 is 15 amino acids. The CDR3 sequence is CASSGLGQGRNEQFF. CDR3 sequence (DNA): TGTGCCAGCTCCGGATTAGGACAGGGACGGAATGAGCAGTTCTTC.

This clonotype was observed a few times. V usage is TRBV6-2 or TRBV6-3 and J usage is TRBJ2-3, with D unresolved. This CDR3 comprises 12 residues. V lost 3 bases and J lost 4, with 5 bases in between. CDR1 MNHEY and CDR2 SVGEGT come from the germline V gene. The CDR3 loop reads CASSYPSDTQYF. The CDR3 nucleotides are TGTGCCAGCAGTTATCCGTCAGATACGCAGTATTTT.

The chain carries TRBV5-1 and TRBJ2-3, with a weak D call TRBD2 (7 bases). The CDR3 has 16 amino acids. Germline loops: CDR1 SGHRS, CDR2 YFSETQ. Trimming pared 4 bases from V and 2 bases from J, leaving 17 bases between. The CDR3 DNA follows: TGCGCCAGCAGCGAGACGGGGGGCCTTTACACAGATACGCAGTATTTT. It codes for CASSETGGLYTDTQYF.

The chain combines TRBV12-3 or TRBV12-4 with TRBJ1-1, with D possibly being TRBD1 (6 bases). The CDR3 is 12 amino acids. V was trimmed by 8 bases and J by 11 bases, leaving 18 bases between them. As DNA, the CDR3 is TGTGCCAGCCGGGGGGGCAGGGTTGTGGCTTTCTTT. Translating gives CASRGGRVVAFF.

This clonotype was counted between two and nine times. The V and J genes are TRBV4-3 and TRBJ2-1, with D perhaps being TRBD1 or TRBD2 (7 bases each). The CDR3 length is 17 residues. CDR1 and CDR2 from the germline V gene are LGHNA and YSLEER. The V end lost 0 bases, the J end lost 7 bases, and 19 bases lay between the germline ends. CDR3 nucleotide sequence: TGCGCCAGCAGCCAAGAATGGGACAGCGGGGTTGCAAATGAGCAGTTCTTC. Translation: CASSQEWDSGVANEQFF.

Ten or more counts support this clonotype. The chain has TRBV29-1 and TRBJ1-2, with D unclear. V was shortened by 4 bases and J by 1 base, with 13 bases between the two germline ends. The V gene's germline CDR1 is SQVTM and CDR2 ANQGSEA. The CDR3 spans 14 residues. This CDR3 is CSVVGSSLNYGYTF. As DNA, the CDR3 is TGCAGCGTTGTGGGCAGCAGTCTTAACTATGGCTACACCTTC.

This clonotype appeared a single time. V is TRBV5-4 and J is TRBJ2-5; tentatively, D is TRBD2 (6 bases). The CDR3 is 14 residues long. Germline V gene lookup returns CDR1 SGHNT and CDR2 YYREEE (reference sequence). V lost 4 bases, J lost 5 bases, and 15 bases lay in between. The CDR3 loop is CASSQLMEGETQYF. DNA for the CDR3: TGTGCCAGCAGCCAACTAATGGAGGGGGAGACCCAGTACTTC.

The rearrangement links TRBV20-1 to TRBJ1-1; unclear D gene. Trimming stripped 0 bases from V and 5 bases from J, with 10 bases between. This CDR3 is 13 amino acids long. Germline assignment: CDR1 DFQATT and CDR2 SNEGSKA (reference sequence). The CDR3 reads CSAREAVRTEAFF. CDR3 nucleotide sequence: TGCAGTGCTAGAGAGGCCGTTCGGACTGAAGCTTTCTTT.

This clonotype occurred a few times. This sequence joins TRBV20-1 and TRBJ1-6, with TRBD1 identical over 7 bases. The trim removed 8 bases at V and 12 bases at J, leaving 13 bases unmatched. CDR3 length equals 13 residues. Germline-derived CDR1 and CDR2 are DFQATT and SNEGSKA (reference sequence). This CDR3 is CSTTDRDIGPLHF. The CDR3 nucleotides read TGCAGTACTACTGACAGGGACATAGGACCCCTCCACTTT.

Remarks on this clonotype: With a much larger clone just one base away, this may be a read error. The rearrangement joins TRBV25-1 to TRBJ1-2; D remains ambiguous. CDR1 and CDR2 from the germline V gene are MGHDK and SYGVNS. The CDR3 is 13 residues long. Between the trimmed V and J ends, which lost 1 base and 8 bases, there was a span of 11 bases. CDR3 nucleotides: TGTGCCAGCAGTGAATCTGGGTTGGCGGGCTACACCTTC. The encoded protein is CASSESGLAGYTF.

The table lists this clonotype with a few counts. The chain joins TRBV4-3 to TRBJ1-2; D may be TRBD1 (6 bases). The germline gives CDR1 LGHNA, CDR2 YSLEER. Trimming took 3 bases from V and 7 from J, leaving 18 bases between them. This CDR3 has 15 amino acids. CDR3 sequence: CASSHESRTDSGYTF. In DNA, the CDR3 is TGCGCCAGCAGCCACGAAAGTCGGACGGACAGTGGCTACACCTTC.

The V gene is TRBV6-2 or TRBV6-3, the J gene TRBJ2-5; no clear D gene. Germline CDR1 MNHEY, CDR2 SVGEGT. The CDR3 sequence is 12 residues long. The ends were cut back, 2 bases at V and 5 bases at J, with 6 bases in the middle. The DNA of the CDR3 is TGTGCCAGCAGTTACGCCGGGGAGACCCAGTACTTC. Translation gives CASSYAGETQYF.

In the case of this clonotype: A much larger clonotype is one base distant, so this may be a read error. The chain carries TRBV20-1 and TRBJ2-1; 14 bases fit TRBD2. The tail of the sequence fits TRBJ2-7 better, so the J call may be wrong. In germline, CDR1 is DFQATT, CDR2 SNEGSKA (reference sequence). This CDR3 is 19 amino acids long. The CDR3 bases are TGCAGTGCTAGAGATGCAGGGACTAGCGGGGGCCAATCCTACAATGAGCAGTACTTC. As protein: CSARDAGTSGGQSYNEQYF.

This clonotype showed up just a few times. The rearrangement links TRBV20-1 to TRBJ1-1, with D unresolved. The CDR3 runs to 13 residues. The germline V and J ends were trimmed by 0 bases and 1 base, with 6 bases remaining between them. Germline loops: CDR1 DFQATT, CDR2 SNEGSKA (reference sequence). The DNA of the CDR3 is TGCAGTGCTAGAGAGGGCTCGAACACTGAAGCTTTCTTT. As protein: CSAREGSNTEAFF.

In its sample, this clonotype was seen once. A much larger clone is a single base away; this may be a read error. This chain connects TRBV20-1 to TRBJ2-7; D call uncertain. TRBJ2-1 matches the DNA end more closely, so the J call is doubtful. CDR1 is DFQATT, CDR2 SNEGSKA, per germline (reference sequence). This CDR3 region has 12 residues. CDR3 nucleotides: TGCAGTGCTAGATTCATCTCCTACGAGCAGTTCTTC. Amino acid sequence: CSARFISYEQFF.

This clonotype was counted a few times. The gene calls are TRBV7-2 and TRBJ2-5; unclear D gene. Germline V gene lookup returns CDR1 SGHTA and CDR2 FQGNSA. The V and J ends lost 10 bases and 1 base respectively, with 16 bases between them. The CDR3 is 14 amino acids. CDR3 sequence reads: CAILSPSSQETQYF. CDR3 coding DNA: TGTGCCATCTTGAGCCCTTCTTCCCAAGAGACCCAGTACTTC.

This clonotype was seen once. The rearrangement links TRBV20-1 to TRBJ2-1; no firm D call. V lost 6 bases to trimming and J lost 6 bases, with 24 bases between them. Looked up from germline, CDR1 is DFQATT and CDR2 is SNEGSKA (reference sequence). The CDR3 totals 16 residues. The DNA of the CDR3 is TGCAGTGCAGCGCCGTTGGGCCGCCGGACCCTCAATGAGCAGTTCTTC. This sequence encodes CSAAPLGRRTLNEQFF.

The chain joins TRBV7-3 to TRBJ1-1; TRBD1 might be the D (6 bases). CDR1 is SGHTA and CDR2 is FQGTGA in the germline V gene. V gave up 9 bases and J gave up 1 base, with 18 bases separating them. The CDR3 runs 15 residues. The CDR3 sequence is CASAPWGGGNTEAFF. CDR3 in DNA: TGTGCCAGTGCCCCTTGGGGAGGGGGGAACACTGAAGCTTTCTTT.

Comment on this clonotype: The junction departs from the called germline gene at one end, perhaps through a read error. The J gene is TRBJ2-4, the V gene TRBV12-3 or TRBV12-4, with 9 bases fitting TRBD1. The CDR3 runs to 13 residues. The CDR3 loop reads CVSKMTGGGEQYF. The CDR3, as DNA: TGTGTCAGCAAGATGACAGGGGGAGGAGAGCAGTACTTC.

This clonotype appeared a few times. The V gene is TRBV27, the J gene TRBJ2-1; 8 nucleotides agree with TRBD1. J lost 5 bases, V lost 2 bases, and 2 bases had no gene match. This CDR3 contains 14 residues. The germline gives CDR1 MNHEY, CDR2 SMNVEV (reference sequence). The CDR3 sequence is CASSLQGADNEQFF. The CDR3 region has the DNA TGTGCCAGCAGTTTACAGGGGGCGGACAATGAGCAGTTCTTC.

The sample holds a few counts of this clonotype. The genes are TRBV20-1 and TRBJ1-6; maybe TRBD1 (5 bases). Trimming took 6 bases from V and 0 from J, leaving 12 bases between them. Germline lookup yields CDR1 DFQATT and CDR2 SNEGSKA (reference sequence). The CDR3 loop spans 15 amino acids. CDR3 region: CSAPTDLSYNSPLHF. As DNA, the CDR3 is TGCAGTGCCCCGACAGACCTCTCCTATAATTCACCCCTCCACTTT.

V gene TRBV19 combines with J gene TRBJ1-5; no reliable D call. V was shortened by 7 bases and J by 4 bases, with 14 bases between the two germline ends. The length of the CDR3 is 14 residues. Germline loops: CDR1 LNHDA, CDR2 SQIVND (reference sequence). The CDR3 here is CASMNIGRNQPQHF. In DNA form, the CDR3 reads TGTGCCAGTATGAACATCGGGAGAAATCAGCCCCAGCATTTT.

This clonotype was counted only a few times. CDR3 DNA sequence: TGTGCCATCAGTGAATTGGGGGATTCTGGCTACACCTTC. Translation gives CAISELGDSGYTF. The rearrangement joins TRBV10-3 to TRBJ1-2, with D perhaps matching TRBD1 (5 bases). The CDR3 is made up of 13 amino acids. CDR1 is ENHRY and CDR2 is SYGVKD in the germline V gene. V was clipped by 3 bases and J by 7 bases, with 12 bases between them.

In regard to this clonotype: This may be a read error, as it is one base from a much larger clone. The chain carries TRBV7-9 and TRBJ1-2; D unclear. Germline-derived CDR1 and CDR2 are SEHNR and FQNEAQ (reference sequence). The CDR3 consists of 15 residues. The V end was cut by 5 bases, the J end by 1 base, with 14 bases between. CDR3 protein: CASSASGQVNYGYTF. CDR3 sequence (DNA): TGTGCCAGCAGCGCCTCCGGGCAGGTTAACTATGGCTACACCTTC.

The V and J genes are TRBV6-6 and TRBJ1-5; tentatively, D is TRBD1 (5 bases). The CDR3 contains 14 residues. The V and J ends lost 5 bases and 2 bases respectively, with 10 bases between them. Per the germline V gene, CDR1 is MNHNY and CDR2 is SVGAGI (reference sequence). The CDR3 nucleotides are TGTGCCAGCAGTGTGGACATACGCAATCAGCCCCAGCATTTT. It encodes CASSVDIRNQPQHF.

The chain couples TRBV2 to TRBJ1-1; perhaps TRBD1 as D (5 bases). CDR1 SNHLY and CDR2 FYNNEI come from the germline V gene. The CDR3 is 12 residues long. The V end lost 8 bases, the J end lost 1 base, and 8 bases lay between the germline ends. The CDR3 is CASPGPNTEAFF. For the CDR3, the DNA is TGTGCCAGCCCGGGGCCGAACACTGAAGCTTTCTTT.

The V gene is TRBV30, the J gene TRBJ1-3; D not certain. V was shortened by 4 bases and J by 3 bases, with 10 bases between the two germline ends. Germline CDR1 GTSNPN, CDR2 SVGIG (reference sequence). CDR3 length: 13 residues. CDR3: CAWTGAFGNTIYF. CDR3 DNA: TGTGCCTGGACCGGTGCCTTTGGAAACACCATATATTTT. Drawing the rest from reference TRBV30 and TRBJ1-3, the complete variable domain is SQTIHQWPATLVQPVGSPLSLECTVEGTSNPNLYWYRQAAGRGLQLLFYSVGIGQISSEVPQNLSASRPQDRQFILSSKKLLLSDSGFYLCAWTGAFGNTIYFGEGSWLTVV.

The genes are TRBV6-5 and TRBJ1-2; 12 positions match TRBD1. This CDR3 has 15 amino acids. The junction had 6 bases not matched to a gene; V was cut back by 2 bases and J by 8 bases. Germline CDR1 and CDR2: MNHEY and SVGAGI. The CDR3: CASSYTPGQGAGYTF. CDR3 coding DNA: TGTGCCAGCAGTTACACGCCGGGACAGGGGGCAGGCTACACCTTC.